This T cell receptor (beta chain) was observed in a study of blood T cell repertoires in COVID-19. Across the study: Some COVID-19 samples were acute and others convalescent; all came from the United States, Italy and Spain. T cells, B-cell-depleted T cells, or PBMCs supplied cDNA or gDNA.

In the authors' workflow: For nucleated cells, counts were estimated from reference gene primer amplification. Measured with immunoSEQ multiplex PCR; TCRdb has only the in-frame clones, and not every one. V, J and clone size are taken as reported in that table, and D and trimming were inferred from the DNA itself. The sample yields approximately 330,000 clones, roughly 86% seen once. This clonotype was obtained from a man aged 30 to 45 with COVID-19, enrolled during active disease. The sequenced material came from peripheral blood.

DNA for the CDR3: TGTGCCAGCAGCGTAGGTCTGGGGGGGACCGGGGAGCTGTTTTTT. This sequence encodes CASSVGLGGTGELFF. J is TRBJ2-2 and V is TRBV9; TRBD2 matches at 7 bases. The CDR3 is 15 residues long. The germline gives CDR1 SGDLS, CDR2 YYNGEE. The V gene end was trimmed by 0 bases and the J gene end by 5 bases; junction bases not matched to a gene: 4.